The 5 T cell receptor beta chains below come from one sample, sequenced in a study of blood T cell repertoires in COVID-19. The protocol was immunoSEQ multiplex PCR, while the TCRdb copy is restricted to in-frame clones and leaves out a portion. The data contain approximately 250,000 clones, more than 85% of them singletons. Input material: PBMCs or T cells enriched from blood (not recorded which). These receptors were taken from a woman aged 30 to 39 who had recovered from COVID-19.

The gene calls are TRBV28 and TRBJ2-7; 9 bases agree with TRBD1. The ends lost 2 bases at V and 0 bases at J; junction bases unmatched: 5. CDR1 and CDR2 (germline): MDHEN, SYDVKM. The CDR3 spans 16 residues. The CDR3 DNA sequence: TGTGCCAGCAGTTTAAGGGACAGGGCGACCTCCTACGAGCAGTACTTC. Amino acids: CASSLRDRATSYEQYF.

The chain employs TRBV19 and TRBJ2-5; 8 bases align to TRBD2. J gave up 2 bases and V 3 bases, and 14 bases lay outside the gene matches. CDR1 LNHDA and CDR2 SQIVND come from the germline V gene (reference sequence). The CDR3 consists of 18 residues. CDR3 loop: CASSITSRGPGGQETQYF. The CDR3 bases are TGTGCCAGTAGTATTACATCGCGCGGGCCGGGAGGGCAAGAGACCCAGTACTTC.

V usage is TRBV7-2 and J usage is TRBJ2-7, with 7 bases lining up with TRBD1. CDR3 length equals 14 residues. J gave up 0 bases and V 7 bases, and 6 bases lay outside the gene matches. Germline V CDR1 and CDR2: SGHTA, FQGNSA. CDR3 protein: CASTDRHRSYEQYF. DNA for the CDR3: TGTGCCAGCACGGACAGGCACCGCTCCTACGAGCAGTACTTC.

This chain uses TRBV28 with TRBJ2-7; the match to TRBD1 covers 10 bases. The CDR3 loop spans 14 amino acids. Trimming cost V 4 bases and J 3 bases; bases outside gene matches: 3. CDR1 and CDR2 (germline): MDHEN, SYDVKM. CDR3 nucleotide sequence: TGTGCCAGCAGTTCCCGGGACAGGGGCTACGAGCAGTACTTC. Amino acid sequence: CASSSRDRGYEQYF.

CDR3: CASSFIISAYEQYF. CDR3 in DNA: TGTGCCAGCAGTTTCATAATCAGCGCCTACGAGCAGTACTTC. The gene calls are TRBV28 and TRBJ2-7; D unresolved. This CDR3 contains 14 residues. Germline V gene lookup returns CDR1 MDHEN and CDR2 SYDVKM. Trimming cost V 3 bases and J 2 bases, with 11 bases left between them.